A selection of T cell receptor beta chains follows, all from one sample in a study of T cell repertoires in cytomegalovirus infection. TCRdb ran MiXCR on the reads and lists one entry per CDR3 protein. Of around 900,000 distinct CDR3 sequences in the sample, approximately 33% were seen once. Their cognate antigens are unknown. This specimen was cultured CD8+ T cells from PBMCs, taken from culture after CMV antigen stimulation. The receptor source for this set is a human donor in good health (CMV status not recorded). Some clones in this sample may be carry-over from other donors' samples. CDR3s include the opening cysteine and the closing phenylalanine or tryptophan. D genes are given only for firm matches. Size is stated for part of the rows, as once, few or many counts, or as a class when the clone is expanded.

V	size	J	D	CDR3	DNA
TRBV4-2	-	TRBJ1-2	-	CASSPTGNRNYGYTF	TGTGCCAGCAGCCCAACCGGGAACCGAAACTATGGCTACACCTTC
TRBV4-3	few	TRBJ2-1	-	CASSQTWGGGAGNEQFF	TGCGCCAGCAGCCAAACCTGGGGAGGGGGCGCAGGTAATGAGCAGTTCTTC
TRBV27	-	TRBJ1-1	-	CASSSWVKGAVEAFF	TGTGCCAGCAGTTCTTGGGTGAAAGGGGCAGTTGAAGCTTTCTTT
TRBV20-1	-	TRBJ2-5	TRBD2	CSVRGEGWETQYF	TGCAGTGTTAGAGGGGAGGGCTGGGAGACCCAGTACTTC
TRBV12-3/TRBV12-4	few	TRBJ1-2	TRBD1	CASSLTGARNYGYTF	TGTGCCAGCAGTTTGACAGGGGCTAGGAACTATGGCTACACCTTC
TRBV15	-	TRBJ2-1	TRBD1	CATRGTGVGQFF	TGTGCCACCAGGGGGACAGGGGTGGGGCAGTTCTTC
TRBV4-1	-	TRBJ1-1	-	CASSQRQLNTEAFF	TGCGCCAGCAGCCAGCGGCAACTGAACACTGAAGCTTTCTTT
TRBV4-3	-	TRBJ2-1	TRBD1	CASSQLNRGRAVDEQFF	TGCGCCAGCAGCCAACTAAACAGGGGGCGCGCAGTAGATGAGCAGTTCTTC
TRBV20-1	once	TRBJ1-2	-	CSARMGEGSHGYTF	TGCAGTGCTAGAATGGGGGAGGGGAGCCATGGCTACACCTTC
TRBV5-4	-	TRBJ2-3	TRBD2	CASSPTSGGGPDTQYF	TGTGCCAGCAGCCCAACTAGCGGCGGAGGGCCAGATACGCAGTATTTT
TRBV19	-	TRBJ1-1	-	CASSPTVYLPEAFF	TGTGCCAGTAGTCCGACAGTATACCTTCCTGAAGCTTTCTTT
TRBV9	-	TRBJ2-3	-	CASSLLYTDTQYF	TGTGCCAGCAGCCTACTCTACACAGATACGCAGTATTTT
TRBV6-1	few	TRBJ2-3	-	CASSPRDHLYRTDTQYF	TGTGCCAGCAGTCCTAGGGACCACCTTTATAGGACAGATACGCAGTATTTT
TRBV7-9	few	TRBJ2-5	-	CASSGGTAQETQYF	TGTGCCAGCAGCGGCGGGACAGCTCAAGAGACCCAGTACTTC
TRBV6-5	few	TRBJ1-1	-	CASSYSGGSVTEAFF	TGTGCCAGCAGTTACTCTGGGGGTAGTGTCACTGAAGCTTTCTTT
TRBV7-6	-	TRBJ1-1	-	CANTPTGTEAFF	TGTGCCAACACTCCAACGGGTACTGAAGCTTTCTTT
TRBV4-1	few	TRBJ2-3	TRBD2	CASSQDRGGGMDTQYF	TGCGCCAGCAGCCAAGATCGGGGCGGGGGGATGGATACGCAGTATTTT
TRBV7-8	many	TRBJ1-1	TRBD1	CASLPPGQGTEAFF	TGTGCCAGCCTACCCCCGGGACAGGGCACTGAAGCTTTCTTT
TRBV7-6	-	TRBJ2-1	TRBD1	CASSAPGQARSYNEQFF	TGTGCCAGCAGCGCGCCGGGACAGGCCCGCTCCTACAATGAGCAGTTCTTC
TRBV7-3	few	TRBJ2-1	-	CAPREGDSYNEQFF	TGTGCCCCCAGAGAGGGGGACTCCTACAATGAGCAGTTCTTC
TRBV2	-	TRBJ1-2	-	CASLAQYDGYTF	TGTGCCAGCTTAGCACAGTACGATGGCTACACCTTC
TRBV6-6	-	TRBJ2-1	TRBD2	CASTGLAGIDEQFF	TGTGCCAGCACCGGACTAGCCGGCATCGATGAGCAGTTCTTC
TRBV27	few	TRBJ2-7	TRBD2	CASSPILAGGYEQYF	TGTGCCAGCAGTCCTATACTAGCGGGGGGCTACGAGCAGTACTTC